Reported below is one T cell receptor beta chain. What it recognizes is unknown. This sample stems from a study of T-cell memory formation after mild COVID-19. Study-level points and caveats: Largely, contracting CD4+ clones fell within CM and EM, and contracting CD8+ clones within EMRA. Clones contracting day 15 to 85 were balanced CD4/CD8; later expanders leaned CD4+.

Constant-segment-primed 5'RACE gave TCR alpha and TCR beta cDNA libraries with sample barcodes and UMIs. MiXCR, run by TCRdb on the 5' RACE reads, gives a single entry per CDR3 protein. The sample yields hundreds of thousands of distinct CDR3 sequences, roughly 22% seen once. Germline V gives CDR1 SGHKS, CDR2 YYEKEE (reference sequence). Trimming took off 0 bases at V and 6 bases at J, with 17 bases between the two ends. This CDR3 has 16 residues. The sequence came from an adult woman who had mild COVID-19 (a few samples of this study predate the infection). Cell type and time point are not known. This chain links TRBV5-5 with TRBJ2-3, with D perhaps matching TRBD1 (6 bases). The source material was PBMCs or a T cell subset sorted from them (not recorded which). The CDR3 nucleotides are TGTGCCAGCAGCTTGGTTTCGGACAGACTGACGGATACGCAGTATTTT. As protein: CASSLVSDRLTDTQYF.